This TCR beta chain was recorded in a study of Graves' ophthalmopathy and Graves' hyperthyroidism. Study conclusions and caveats: The blood repertoire also included most expanded thyroid clonotypes above 0.001 frequency.

The sample holds a few counts of this clonotype. Its antigen is not identified. Transcripts of RNA were the source for amplifying TCR beta CDR3 regions. After a first-round RT-PCR with HTBI primers, a second-round multiplex PCR was run. One entry per CDR3 protein, called by TCRdb with MiXCR from the multiplex PCR reads. The table records a few hundred thousand distinct CDR3 sequences, 15% to 19% of them present only once. Hyperthyroidism is called stable when no ophthalmopathy develops within 18 months of follow-up. The germline V gene has CDR1 SGHAT and CDR2 FQNNGV. V lost 5 bases to trimming and J lost 2 bases, with 18 bases between them. The CDR3 covers 16 residues.

The sample was peripheral blood. The source is a woman between 18 and 29 years old with stable Graves' hyperthyroidism. The chain recombines TRBV11-2 with TRBJ1-1; D is uncertain. CDR3 loop: CASSAPRAVDNTEAFF. CDR3 coding DNA: TGTGCCAGCAGCGCTCCCCGGGCGGTTGATAACACTGAAGCTTTCTTT.